This entry describes one T cell receptor (beta chain). This CDR3 has 16 residues. From germline, CDR1 is LNHDA and CDR2 SQIVND (reference sequence). Germline trimming cut 6 bases from V and 0 bases from J; bases unmatched to any gene: 2. This sample stems from a study of blood T cell repertoires in COVID-19. Study in general: The study drew acute and convalescent COVID-19 samples from the United States, Italy and Spain.

The study assigned cohorts using participant-reported clinical history. As processed by the authors: Cell counts per sample came from amplifying reference gene primers. Sequenced by immunoSEQ multiplex PCR; TCRdb stores in-frame clones only, minus some. Clone size and V and J calls were adopted from that table, with D and trimming inferred from the DNA. The sample lists roughly 300,000 clones, about 85% seen once, with approximately 5.2% in the top ten. The V and J genes are TRBV19 and TRBJ2-1, with TRBD2 identical over 13 bases. This sequence originates from a woman aged 30 to 39 who had recovered from COVID-19. The specimen sequenced was PBMCs or T cells enriched from blood (not recorded which). The CDR3, as DNA: TGTGCCAGTAGGGGACTAGCGGGGAGCTCCTACAATGAGCAGTTCTTC. It specifies CASRGLAGSSYNEQFF. The whole variable domain, filled in from reference TRBV19 and TRBJ2-1, reads DGGITQSPKYLFRKEGQNVTLSCEQNLNHDAMYWYRQDPGQGLRLIYYSQIVNDFQKGDIAEGYSVSREKKESFPLTVTSAQKNPTAFYLCASRGLAGSSYNEQFFGPGTRLTVL.